This T cell receptor (beta chain) emerged from a study of blood T cell repertoires in COVID-19. About the study: Specimens from acute and convalescent COVID-19 originated in the United States, Italy and Spain. The analysed material was cDNA or gDNA that came from T cells, B-cell-depleted T cells, or PBMCs.

V was cut by 0 bases and J by 1 base, with 11 bases left in between. This CDR3 contains 16 residues. Germline V lookup: CDR1 MNHEY, CDR2 SVGAGI. Per the original data handling: Reference gene primer amplification gave estimated nucleated cell counts. Generated by immunoSEQ multiplex PCR, the TCRdb table keeps only in-frame clones and is missing some. V, J and clone size reflect that table, while D and trimming were determined from the DNA. The sample records 95,000 to 120,000 clones, under 85% being singletons. This TCR was recovered from a woman in her seventies with acute or convalescent COVID-19. The gene calls are TRBV6-5 and TRBJ2-3; D is perhaps TRBD2 (6 bases). Sequencing was carried out using peripheral blood. CDR3 loop: CASSYSGRGGTDTQYF. The CDR3 DNA reads as TGTGCCAGCAGTTACTCAGGGCGGGGAGGCACAGATACGCAGTATTTT.